These T cell receptor beta chains were read from a single sample in a study of post-analysis software for immune sequencing data. TCRdb processed the PCR reads anew with MiXCR; each CDR3 protein has one entry. The table includes roughly 800,000 distinct CDR3 sequences, roughly 29% detected once. The specimen was blood. These receptors were obtained from a girl aged 5 to 17 with multiple sclerosis. The CDR3 runs from the conserved cysteine through the conserved F or W. D genes are given only for firm matches. Size tells how often a clone was seen (once, few, many) or the class of an expanded clone, and some rows leave it out.

TRBD2	TRBJ2-5	TRBV5-1	NA	CASSSTSGREGQYF	TGCGCCAGCAGCTCCACTTCGGGGCGGGAGGGCCAGTACTTC
TRBD1	TRBJ2-1	TRBV15	few	CATSRDATGYGEQFF	TGTGCCACCAGCAGAGATGCGACAGGGTATGGTGAGCAGTTCTTC
NA	TRBJ1-5	TRBV7-8	few	CASSLVTGMSGNQPQHF	TGTGCCAGCAGCTTAGTAACAGGGATGAGTGGCAATCAGCCCCAGCATTTT
NA	TRBJ1-5	TRBV20-1	NA	CSTAPGEGEQPQHF	TGCAGTACAGCCCCCGGGGAGGGGGAACAGCCCCAGCATTTT
TRBD2	TRBJ2-7	TRBV29-1	few	CSVRLAGAYEQYF	TGCAGCGTCCGACTAGCGGGAGCCTACGAGCAGTACTTC
NA	TRBJ1-1	TRBV3-1	NA	CASSQGAHTEAFF	TGTGCCAGCAGCCAGGGGGCACACACTGAAGCTTTCTTT
TRBD2	TRBJ2-1	TRBV20-1	NA	CSATSILAGADNEQFF	TGCAGTGCTACTTCAATTTTAGCGGGAGCCGACAATGAGCAGTTCTTC
TRBD2	TRBJ2-7	TRBV27	few	CASKRAGGPNEQYF	TGTGCCAGTAAGAGAGCGGGAGGGCCAAACGAGCAGTACTTC
TRBD1	TRBJ1-2	TRBV19	NA	CASADRDVGYTF	TGTGCCAGTGCGGACAGGGACGTCGGCTACACCTTC
NA	TRBJ2-7	TRBV3-1	few	CASSQDLALPYEQYF	TGTGCCAGCAGCCAAGATCTTGCCCTCCCCTACGAGCAGTACTTC
NA	TRBJ2-1	TRBV7-8	NA	CASSPSGGPDEQFF	TGTGCCAGCAGCCCGAGTGGGGGGCCGGATGAGCAGTTCTTC
NA	TRBJ1-4	TRBV6-5	NA	CASSPFTLQRREKLFF	TGTGCCAGCAGTCCCTTCACTCTTCAGAGACGTGAAAAACTGTTTTTT
NA	TRBJ1-2	TRBV7-2	NA	CASSLGQASDTF	TGTGCCAGCAGCTTAGGACAGGCGTCGGACACCTTC
NA	TRBJ2-1	TRBV20-1	few	CSASLTGAYNEQFF	TGCAGTGCTAGTTTGACGGGGGCCTACAATGAGCAGTTCTTC
TRBD2	TRBJ2-1	TRBV20-1	NA	CSAPLIVAGDNEQFF	TGCAGTGCTCCCCTAATAGTGGCGGGAGACAATGAGCAGTTCTTC
TRBD1	TRBJ2-7	TRBV2	few	CASSGWTGSHEQYF	TGTGCCAGCAGTGGGTGGACAGGGTCCCACGAGCAGTACTTC
NA	TRBJ1-5	TRBV2	NA	CASTGLRDQPQHF	TGTGCCAGCACAGGGCTGAGGGATCAGCCCCAGCATTTT
NA	TRBJ1-1	TRBV7-2	few	CASSFFRTEAFF	TGTGCCAGCAGCTTTTTCAGGACTGAAGCTTTCTTT
NA	TRBJ1-3	TRBV20-1	few	CSARVQGPYSGNTIYF	TGCAGTGCTAGAGTCCAGGGGCCGTACTCTGGAAACACCATATATTTT
NA	TRBJ2-7	TRBV27	NA	CASLNGYEQYF	TGTGCCAGCCTTAACGGCTACGAGCAGTACTTC
TRBD1	TRBJ1-1	TRBV4-1	few	CASSQYWTGITEAFF	TGCGCCAGCAGCCAATACTGGACAGGGATAACTGAAGCTTTCTTT
NA	TRBJ2-3	TRBV6-5	NA	CANSYSRGGAQYF	TGTGCCAACAGTTACTCGAGGGGTGGAGCGCAGTATTTT
NA	TRBJ1-6	TRBV7-2	NA	CASSLDVGGMRSLHF	TGTGCCAGCAGCTTAGATGTCGGGGGGATGAGGTCCCTCCACTTT
NA	TRBJ2-7	TRBV20-1	many	CSVNPRAIYEQYF	TGCAGTGTTAACCCCAGAGCCATCTACGAGCAGTACTTC
NA	TRBJ2-7	TRBV7-2	NA	CASSPRDGYYEQYF	TGTGCCAGCAGCCCCCGGGACGGATACTACGAGCAGTACTTC
TRBD1	TRBJ2-3	TRBV20-1	once	CSAGGGDRGKVLTPDTQYF	TGCAGTGCTGGGGGGGGGGACAGGGGCAAAGTCTTAACTCCAGATACGCAGTATTTT
NA	TRBJ2-2	TRBV5-6	few	CASSTLGAGELFF	TGTGCCAGCAGCACCCTGGGGGCCGGGGAGCTGTTTTTT
TRBD2	TRBJ2-1	TRBV2	NA	CASRLLGGRYNEQFF	TGTGCCAGCAGGCTGCTTGGCGGGAGATACAATGAGCAGTTCTTC
NA	TRBJ2-5	TRBV7-2	few	CASSFGAGETQYF	TGTGCCAGCAGCTTCGGGGCGGGGGAGACCCAGTACTTC
NA	TRBJ2-5	TRBV24-1	NA	CAPKLDSQETQYF	TGTGCCCCGAAACTGGACAGCCAAGAGACCCAGTACTTC
TRBD2	TRBJ2-1	TRBV9	few	CASSVRGSAPNEQFF	TGTGCCAGCAGCGTACGCGGGAGCGCTCCCAATGAGCAGTTCTTC
TRBD1	TRBJ1-2	TRBV20-1	NA	CSARGDRGVGYGYTF	TGCAGTGCTAGGGGGGACAGGGGAGTTGGCTATGGCTACACCTTC
NA	TRBJ2-4	TRBV2	NA	CASSEAIPTGAEYF	TGTGCCAGCAGTGAAGCGATCCCCACCGGAGCGGAGTACTTC
NA	TRBJ2-5	TRBV7-9	NA	CASSLFRMVGSGAGQETQYF	TGTGCCAGCAGCTTATTTCGAATGGTTGGGTCCGGGGCCGGGCAAGAGACCCAGTACTTC
TRBD2	TRBJ2-4	TRBV7-2	few	CASSTQTGAGGKNIQYF	TGTGCCAGCAGCACCCAAACGGGGGCGGGGGGGAAAAACATTCAGTACTTC
NA	TRBJ2-4	TRBV6-2/TRBV6-3	NA	CASSYGPPDIQYF	TGTGCCAGCAGTTATGGGCCCCCGGACATTCAGTACTTC
NA	TRBJ2-3	TRBV7-9	NA	CASSPGSRGATTDTQYF	TGTGCCAGCAGCCCAGGCAGCAGGGGGGCCACCACAGATACGCAGTATTTT
NA	TRBJ1-4	TRBV20-1	many	CSAESLSGWEKLFF	TGCAGTGCCGAATCGTTGTCAGGGTGGGAAAAACTGTTTTTT
TRBD1	TRBJ2-2	TRBV2	NA	CASSERTGNTGELFF	TGTGCCAGCAGTGAAAGGACAGGGAACACCGGGGAGCTGTTTTTT
NA	TRBJ2-7	TRBV7-6	many	CASSLRSGVSYEQYF	TGTGCCAGCAGCTTAAGGTCAGGGGTTAGCTACGAGCAGTACTTC